Each of the 22 T cell receptor beta chains below was sequenced from the same sample in a study of blood T cell repertoires in COVID-19. Libraries were prepared by immunoSEQ multiplex PCR; TCRdb keeps only in-frame clonotypes and omits some of them. Of some 40,000 clones in the sample, 90% to 95% are singletons; the top ten hold 0.35% to 0.4%. The sequenced sample consisted of peripheral blood. The receptors derive from a man in his fifties or sixties with COVID-19, enrolled during active disease.

The J gene is TRBJ1-6, the V gene TRBV27; TRBD1 matches at 8 bases. Germline-derived CDR1 and CDR2 are MNHEY and SMNVEV (reference sequence). V lost 1 base, J lost 19 bases, and 12 bases stayed unmatched. The CDR3 covers 14 residues. The CDR3 coding sequence is TGTGCCAGCAGTTTATATGCAACCCGGACAGGGATACACTTT. Protein product: CASSLYATRTGIHF.

This chain links TRBV27 with TRBJ2-3; 10 bases map to TRBD2. Germline CDR1 MNHEY, CDR2 SMNVEV (reference sequence). With V trimmed by 5 bases and J by 8 bases, 10 bases remained unmatched. CDR3 length: 15 residues. CDR3 bases: TGTGCCAGCAGTCCTTCCCCTAGCGGGAGAGGTACGCAGTATTTT. The encoded protein is CASSPSPSGRGTQYF.

The chain recombines TRBV9 with TRBJ2-2, with a tentative D call TRBD2 (6 bases). V lost 3 bases, J lost 2 bases, and 20 bases lay in between. This CDR3 has 18 amino acids. Germline values: CDR1 SGDLS, CDR2 YYNGEE. CDR3 nucleotide sequence: TGTGCCAGCAGCGCCTTGGGCTCGGCGGGGCTAAACACCGGGGAGCTGTTTTTT. Residues: CASSALGSAGLNTGELFF.

V and J are TRBV2 and TRBJ1-3; no reliable D call. Germline values: CDR1 SNHLY, CDR2 FYNNEI. The CDR3 totals 16 residues. V shed 2 bases and J shed 0 bases, with 11 bases lying between them. The CDR3 DNA reads as TGTGCCAGCAGTGAATCCCCCATGAGCTCTGGAAACACCATATATTTT. Translated: CASSESPMSSGNTIYF.

In the case of this clone: The sample contains more than one DNA sequence encoding this CDR3. CDR3 region: CASSYTAYEQYF. In DNA form, the CDR3 reads TGTGCCAGCAGTTACACTGCCTACGAGCAGTACTTC. The chain uses TRBV6-6 and TRBJ2-7; D not certain. The germline CDR1 and CDR2 sequences are MNHNY and SVGAGI (reference sequence). With 2 bases removed from V and 2 bases from J, the gap between germline ends came to 4 bases. The CDR3 length is 12 residues.

This chain connects TRBV2 to TRBJ1-2; D uncertain. Germline assignment: CDR1 SNHLY and CDR2 FYNNEI. V shed 3 bases and J shed 4 bases, with 9 bases lying between them. The CDR3 contains 13 residues. The CDR3 is CASSEWGVYGYTF. The CDR3 nucleotides are TGTGCCAGCAGTGAGTGGGGAGTCTATGGCTACACCTTC.

The V call is TRBV6-5, the J call TRBJ2-7; D is possibly TRBD2 (6 bases). In germline, CDR1 is MNHEY, CDR2 SVGAGI. CDR3 size: 15 residues. V was clipped by 7 bases and J by 7 bases, with 23 bases between them. CDR3: CASKTWGGADGEQYF. In DNA, the CDR3 is TGTGCCAGCAAAACGTGGGGCGGGGCGGACGGGGAGCAGTACTTC.

The chain combines TRBV4-3 with TRBJ1-4; no reliable D call. The CDR3 is 14 amino acids. CDR1 and CDR2 (germline): LGHNA, YSLEER. V was shortened by 6 bases and J by 7 bases, with 15 bases between the two germline ends. CDR3: CASSAGGGSEKLFF. The CDR3 DNA reads TGCGCCAGCAGTGCGGGAGGAGGGTCTGAAAAACTGTTTTTT.

The chain combines TRBV6-4 with TRBJ2-2; tentatively, D is TRBD1 (5 bases). Trimming stripped 3 bases from V and 0 bases from J, with 8 bases between. Germline assignment: CDR1 MRHNA and CDR2 SNTAGT. This CDR3 contains 15 residues. CDR3 sequence (DNA): TGTGCCAGCAGTGAGGCAGGGACGAACACCGGGGAGCTGTTTTTT. It translates to CASSEAGTNTGELFF.

This chain connects TRBV5-8 to TRBJ2-1, with 11 bases fitting TRBD1. The germline gives CDR1 SGHTS, CDR2 YDEGEE. The CDR3 is 15 residues long. With V trimmed by 2 bases and J by 5 bases, 3 bases remained unmatched. For the CDR3, the DNA is TGTGCCAGCAGCTTCCGGGACAGGGGGGACAATGAGCAGTTCTTC. Its translation is CASSFRDRGDNEQFF. The variable domain in full, completed from reference TRBV5-8 and TRBJ2-1, reads EAGVTQSPTHLIKTRGQQATLRCSPISGHTSVYWYQQALGLGLQFLLWYDEGEERNRGNFPPRFSGRQFPNYSSELNVNALELEDSALYLCASSFRDRGDNEQFFGPGTRLTVL.

This rearrangement joins TRBV29-1 to TRBJ2-1, with 12 positions matching TRBD2. The CDR3 loop spans 17 amino acids. Germline trimming cut 1 base from V and 7 bases from J; bases unmatched to any gene: 11. CDR1 and CDR2 (germline): SQVTM, ANQGSEA. Here the CDR3 reads CSVEASTSGSSGNEQFF. The CDR3, as DNA: TGCAGCGTTGAAGCCTCGACTAGCGGGAGTTCTGGTAATGAGCAGTTCTTC.

This clone is a singleton in its sample. V and J are TRBV20-1 and TRBJ1-4; D unclear. This CDR3 is 11 amino acids long. Germline CDR1 reads DFQATT; CDR2 reads SNEGSKA (reference sequence). The V gene lost 7 bases and the J gene lost 1 base, with 4 bases spanning the gap. DNA for the CDR3: TGCAGTGGGAGAACTAATGAAAAACTGTTTTTT. Encoded protein: CSGRTNEKLFF.

V usage is TRBV4-1 and J usage is TRBJ1-6; 7 bases match TRBD1. The germline CDR1 and CDR2 sequences are MGHRA and YSYEKL. The J segment lost 2 bases and the V segment lost 2 bases, leaving 6 bases of the junction unmatched. CDR3 size: 17 residues. Here the CDR3 reads CASSQPGQSTYNSPLHF. The CDR3 nucleotides are TGCGCCAGCAGCCAACCGGGACAGTCCACCTATAATTCACCCCTCCACTTT.

The genes are TRBV19 and TRBJ2-7; D remains ambiguous. V lost 2 bases and J lost 0, with 11 bases in between. In germline, CDR1 is LNHDA, CDR2 SQIVND (reference sequence). The CDR3 has 15 residues. The CDR3 DNA reads as TGTGCCAGTAGTATACGGCAGGATAGCTCCTACGAGCAGTACTTC. Translation gives CASSIRQDSSYEQYF. Variable domain in full (rest from reference TRBV19 and TRBJ2-7): DGGITQSPKYLFRKEGQNVTLSCEQNLNHDAMYWYRQDPGQGLRLIYYSQIVNDFQKGDIAEGYSVSREKKESFPLTVTSAQKNPTAFYLCASSIRQDSSYEQYFGPGTRLTVT.

The chain is built from TRBV4-2 and TRBJ1-2, with TRBD1 identical over 10 bases. The J segment lost 2 bases and the V segment lost 3 bases, leaving 12 bases of the junction unmatched. The CDR3 loop spans 18 amino acids. CDR1 and CDR2 (germline): LGHNA, YNFKEQ. CDR3 bases: TGTGCCAGCAGCCAGCCCTTCCGACAGGGGGCGCAGAACTATGGCTACACCTTC. Its protein is CASSQPFRQGAQNYGYTF.

The chain employs TRBV6-5 and TRBJ2-7, with 7 positions matching TRBD1. The CDR3 totals 15 residues. Germline V gene sequence: CDR1 MNHEY, CDR2 SVGAGI. Unmatched junction bases numbered 11, after V lost 7 bases and J lost 2 bases. This CDR3 is CASTDRGQETYEQYF. CDR3 coding DNA: TGTGCCAGCACAGATCGTGGACAGGAGACCTACGAGCAGTACTTC.

V and J are TRBV30 and TRBJ1-2; no clear D gene. This CDR3 has 13 residues. With 0 bases removed from V and 8 bases from J, the gap between germline ends came to 13 bases. From germline, CDR1 is GTSNPN and CDR2 SVGIG (reference sequence). For the CDR3, the DNA is TGTGCCTGGAGTGTACTATGGACTCCCGGCTACACCTTC. It is translated as CAWSVLWTPGYTF.

The J gene is TRBJ2-1, the V gene TRBV5-1; 14 nucleotides line up with TRBD2. CDR1 is SGHRS and CDR2 is YFSETQ in the germline V gene. The CDR3 totals 18 residues. The junction had 10 bases not matched to a gene; V was cut back by 6 bases and J by 2 bases. The CDR3 loop is CASTSGLAGAVPYNEQFF. The DNA for the CDR3 is TGCGCCAGCACCTCGGGACTAGCGGGAGCAGTACCCTACAATGAGCAGTTCTTC.

This clone appeared once. This chain uses TRBV12-5 with TRBJ2-7; D is perhaps TRBD2 (7 bases). Germline lookup yields CDR1 LGHNT and CDR2 FRNRAP. The CDR3 contains 20 residues. Trimming removed 3 bases at V and 2 bases at J, with 29 bases between. CDR3 nucleotide sequence: TGTGCTAGTGGTTTTTTCTATCGGGGAGGGGGGCCCTTAGGCACCTACGAGCAGTACTTC. Its protein product is CASGFFYRGGGPLGTYEQYF.

V gene TRBV6-4 combines with J gene TRBJ1-2, with a tentative D call TRBD1 (6 bases). V was pared by 5 bases and J by 0 bases, with 10 bases between. This CDR3 is 14 amino acids long. Germline CDR1 and CDR2: MRHNA and SNTAGT. This chain's CDR3 is CASSPDRTNYGYTF. DNA of the CDR3: TGTGCCAGCAGTCCGGACAGAACTAACTATGGCTACACCTTC.

This clone occurred a few times. The chain has TRBV2 and TRBJ2-3; possible D gene TRBD2, 6 bases. The V and J ends lost 4 bases and 1 base respectively, with 9 bases between them. The CDR3 totals 14 residues. The germline CDR1 and CDR2 sequences are SNHLY and FYNNEI. The CDR3 reads CASSASVRTDTQYF. The CDR3 nucleotides read TGTGCCAGCAGTGCTAGCGTACGCACAGATACGCAGTATTTT. Full variable domain (outside the CDR3, taken from reference TRBV2 and TRBJ2-3): EPEVTQTPSHQVTQMGQEVILRCVPISNHLYFYWYRQILGQKVEFLVSFYNNEISEKSEIFDDQFSVERPDGSNFTLKIRSTKLEDSAMYFCASSASVRTDTQYFGPGTRLTVL.

This clone was picked up one time. The rearrangement uses TRBV30 and TRBJ1-1; 8 bases fit TRBD1. Germline-derived CDR1 and CDR2 are GTSNPN and SVGIG (reference sequence). V was clipped by 4 bases and J by 1 base; unmatched bases: 2. The CDR3 has 13 residues. CDR3 sequence reads: CAWIGTGNTEAFF. The CDR3 region has the DNA TGTGCCTGGATTGGGACAGGGAACACTGAAGCTTTCTTT.